The 10 T cell receptor beta chains below were found in one sample sequenced in a study of monozygotic twins with inflammatory bowel disease. TCRdb reprocessed the 5' RACE reads, with one entry per CDR3 protein and no DNA. This table lists approximately 400,000 distinct CDR3 sequences. Sequencing used blood. These TCRs come from a human donor with ulcerative colitis or Crohn's disease, or a healthy co-twin of an affected twin (not recorded which).

V gene TRBV11-2 combines with J gene TRBJ1-2. Germline V gives CDR1 SGHAT, CDR2 FQNNGV. The CDR3 totals 14 residues. CDR3 sequence: CASSLDRQNYGYTF.

The chain carries TRBV27 and TRBJ1-4; there is no DNA to check the TCRdb D call of TRBD1. The germline V gene has CDR1 MNHEY and CDR2 SMNVEV (reference sequence). The CDR3 consists of 15 residues. The CDR3 spells CASSTMGQGEEKLFF.

The chain employs TRBV12-3 or TRBV12-4 and TRBJ1-2. The CDR3 spans 14 residues. This chain's CDR3 is CASSFGSGKYGYTF.

The chain is built from TRBV9 and TRBJ2-1; the D call of TRBD1 rests on TCRdb alone, since no DNA is present to check it. The length of the CDR3 is 14 residues. Germline V CDR1 and CDR2: SGDLS, YYNGEE. The CDR3 sequence: CASSVEGGPNEQFF.

This chain joins TRBV10-3 and TRBJ2-3; TCRdb returns TRBD2, unconfirmable since there is no DNA. Germline V gene data show CDR1 as ENHRY and CDR2 as SYGVKD. The CDR3 is 15 amino acids. The CDR3 sequence is CAIIQVAGNTDTQYF.

This chain links TRBV20-1 with TRBJ2-1. Germline V gives CDR1 DFQATT, CDR2 SNEGSKA (reference sequence). The CDR3 extends over 11 amino acids. CDR3 sequence: CSASTADEQFF.

The V and J genes are TRBV7-9 and TRBJ1-5; with no DNA, the TCRdb D assignment of TRBD1 cannot be verified. Germline V lookup: CDR1 SEHNR, CDR2 FQNEAQ (reference sequence). This CDR3 is built from 16 residues. CDR3 sequence: CASSRLEGGGNQPQHF.

V gene TRBV7-2 combines with J gene TRBJ2-7; the D call from TCRdb, TRBD1, cannot be confirmed without DNA. The V gene's germline CDR1 is SGHTA and CDR2 FQGNSA. The CDR3 covers 14 residues. The chain's CDR3 is CASTGQGHSYEQYF.

V and J are TRBV6-6 and TRBJ2-5; checking the TCRdb D call of TRBD2 is not possible without DNA. Germline CDR1 MNHNY, CDR2 SVGAGI (reference sequence). CDR3 length equals 14 residues. CDR3 in amino acids: CASRLSGGVETQYF.

V gene TRBV27 combines with J gene TRBJ1-2; TCRdb picks TRBD1, but there is no DNA to check that call. The germline CDR1 and CDR2 sequences are MNHEY and SMNVEV (reference sequence). CDR3 length: 14 amino acids. CDR3 residues: CASSLGRGPYGYTF.